The rows below give T cell receptor beta chains drawn from one sample of a study of blood T cell repertoires in COVID-19. TCRdb's table, derived via immunoSEQ multiplex PCR, lists solely in-frame clones and lacks some. The table includes almost 400,000 clones, about 89% detected once. Sequencing input: peripheral blood. These receptors were taken from a woman aged 55-69 years with COVID-19, enrolled during active disease. Each CDR3 is given with its conserved first and last residue. D genes are given only for firm matches. Rows give clone size only sometimes, using once, few, many, or a class for an expanded clone.

D gene	clone size	J gene	CDR3 length	V gene	CDR3 DNA	CDR3 protein
TRBD1	NA	TRBJ1-5	14	TRBV2	TGTGCCAGCAGTGGGACAGGGGGCTATCAGCCCCAGCATTTT	CASSGTGGYQPQHF
NA	NA	TRBJ1-6	15	TRBV6-4	TGTGCCAGCAGTGAGAGAGTGTCCTATAATTCACCCCTCCACTTT	CASSERVSYNSPLHF
TRBD1	NA	TRBJ1-4	16	TRBV28	TGTGCCAGCAGTCTGACAGGGATTACAACTAATGAAAAACTGTTTTTT	CASSLTGITTNEKLFF
TRBD1	NA	TRBJ2-5	14	TRBV5-4	TGTGCCAGCAGCTTTGGACAGGTAGTAGAGACCCAGTACTTC	CASSFGQVVETQYF
NA	few	TRBJ1-6	13	TRBV19	TGTGCCAGTAGCGTCAGGGGTATGGCGCCCCTCCACTTT	CASSVRGMAPLHF
NA	NA	TRBJ1-2	15	TRBV7-2	TGTGCCAGCAGCTTGGGTCCGGGACAAAACTATGGCTACACCTTC	CASSLGPGQNYGYTF
NA	NA	TRBJ1-3	16	TRBV7-8	TGTGCCAGCAGCTCCCCGGGACAAGTCTCTGGAAACACCATATATTTT	CASSSPGQVSGNTIYF
TRBD1	once	TRBJ1-1	19	TRBV7-3	TGTGCCAGCAGCCCCGATCCTTCCGGGACAGGGAAGAGAAACACTGAAGCTTTCTTT	CASSPDPSGTGKRNTEAFF
NA	NA	TRBJ1-1	12	TRBV28	TGTGCCAGCAGTTTATTAAACACTGAAGCTTTCTTT	CASSLLNTEAFF
NA	NA	TRBJ2-3	14	TRBV5-4	TGTGCCAGCAGCTTGGCCAGTCCACCGGATACGCAGTATTTT	CASSLASPPDTQYF
TRBD2	NA	TRBJ2-1	14	TRBV5-1	TGCGCCAGCAGCCGTAGCGGGGACTACAATGAGCAGTTCTTC	CASSRSGDYNEQFF
NA	NA	TRBJ2-7	15	TRBV10-3	TGTGCCATCAGTGAGCTGATTACAGGGAAAGACGAGCAGTACTTC	CAISELITGKDEQYF
TRBD2	NA	TRBJ2-7	16	TRBV28	TGTGCCAGCAGCCTTAGGGCGGGGGGTCCTCTCTACGAGCAGTACTTC	CASSLRAGGPLYEQYF
NA	NA	TRBJ2-1	15	TRBV5-1	TGCGCCAGCAGCTTGGAGGGGGGGACCTACAATGAGCAGTTCTTC	CASSLEGGTYNEQFF
TRBD1	few	TRBJ2-7	14	TRBV7-2	TGTGCCAGCAGCTATCGGACAGGGTCGTACGAGCAGTACTTC	CASSYRTGSYEQYF
NA	NA	TRBJ1-6	15	TRBV11-2	TGTGCCAGCAGCTTAGTTTCCACCCCGGGTTCACCCCTCCACTTT	CASSLVSTPGSPLHF
NA	NA	TRBJ2-7	13	TRBV18	TGTGCCAGCTCACTTCCAGGCTCCTACGAGCAGTACTTC	CASSLPGSYEQYF
NA	NA	TRBJ2-2	14	TRBV3-1/TRBV3-2	TGTGCCAGCAGCCAAGCTAGGCGCGCCGGGGAGCTGTTTTTT	CASSQARRAGELFF
TRBD1	NA	TRBJ2-1	17	TRBV28	TGTGCCAGCAGTACGGGACAGGATCTCCTCCCATACAATGAGCAGTTCTTC	CASSTGQDLLPYNEQFF
NA	NA	TRBJ2-7	16	TRBV7-3	TGTGCCAGCAGCCCGAACCCTGCGGGGGCCCTATACGAGCAGTACTTC	CASSPNPAGALYEQYF
NA	NA	TRBJ1-5	14	TRBV21-1	TGTGCCAGCACCCCCCACAATAGCAATCAGCCCCAGCATTTT	CASTPHNSNQPQHF
NA	NA	TRBJ2-4	15	TRBV7-3	TGTGCCAGCAGCCAAGACAGCGGGGCCAAAAACATTCAGTACTTC	CASSQDSGAKNIQYF
TRBD1	NA	TRBJ1-2	16	TRBV24-1	TGTGCCACCAGTGATCCATCGGACAGGGGTAACTATGGCTACACCTTC	CATSDPSDRGNYGYTF
TRBD1	NA	TRBJ1-5	19	TRBV2	TGTGCCAGCAGGGGACACTGGGACAGAAAAATGACAGGGGATCAGCCCCAGCATTTT	CASRGHWDRKMTGDQPQHF
TRBD1	once	TRBJ1-6	15	TRBV7-2	TGTGCCAGCAGCTTCTATCAGGGGGCGAAATCACCCCTCCACTTT	CASSFYQGAKSPLHF
TRBD1	NA	TRBJ1-5	15	TRBV6-6	TGTGCCAGCAGTTACGGGACAGGGGCTGGGCAGCCCCAGCATTTT	CASSYGTGAGQPQHF
NA	NA	TRBJ1-6	15	TRBV15	TGTGCCACCAGCAGAGATAACAGGGATAATTCACCCCTCCACTTT	CATSRDNRDNSPLHF
NA	NA	TRBJ2-5	14	TRBV7-3	TGTGCCAGCAGCCCCCAGGGGGGAAAAGAGACCCAGTACTTC	CASSPQGGKETQYF
NA	once	TRBJ2-3	16	TRBV18	TGTGCCAGCTCACTACGCAGGGATACTAGCACAGATACGCAGTATTTT	CASSLRRDTSTDTQYF
TRBD1	NA	TRBJ1-1	14	TRBV19	TGTGCCAGTATAGACAGGGGCACGAACACTGAAGCTTTCTTT	CASIDRGTNTEAFF
TRBD2	NA	TRBJ2-2	16	TRBV6-5	TGTGCCAGCAGTTCTGGGACTAGCGGGACAACCGGGGAGCTGTTTTTT	CASSSGTSGTTGELFF
NA	NA	TRBJ1-4	16	TRBV14	TGTGCCAGCAGCCAAGGGTTAAGCAGGAGGAACGAAAAACTGTTTTTT	CASSQGLSRRNEKLFF
NA	NA	TRBJ2-1	13	TRBV11-3	TGTGCCAGCAGCTCAGACGCGGGGAATGAGCAGTTCTTC	CASSSDAGNEQFF
TRBD2	NA	TRBJ2-5	17	TRBV27	TGTGCCAGCAGTCCGACCGGACTAGCGGGGACCGCAGAGACCCAGTACTTC	CASSPTGLAGTAETQYF
NA	NA	TRBJ1-1	12	TRBV12-3/TRBV12-4	TGTGCCAGCAGTTTTATTAACACTGAAGCTTTCTTT	CASSFINTEAFF
TRBD1	NA	TRBJ1-4	17	TRBV5-1	TGCGCCAGCAGCCCCCTCGGGACAGGCCTCTTAGGGGAAAAACTGTTTTTT	CASSPLGTGLLGEKLFF
NA	NA	TRBJ1-6	13	TRBV7-9	TGTGCCAGCAGCTTTAGAGGGTATTCACCCCTCCACTTT	CASSFRGYSPLHF
NA	NA	TRBJ1-1	16	TRBV7-9	TGTGCCAGCAGCCCTGCCGTACAGGGCCCGAACACTGAAGCTTTCTTT	CASSPAVQGPNTEAFF
TRBD2	NA	TRBJ2-2	14	TRBV7-8	TGTGCGGGCGGGGGGGCCTTTGACACCGGGGAGCTGTTTTTT	CAGGGAFDTGELFF